Included here is one T cell receptor beta chain sequence, with context. Its antigen is unidentified. The libraries were made with immunoSEQ v3.0 at survey level. The sequencing target was roughly 35,000-50,000 T-cell genomes per sample. The repertoire was sequenced with immunoSEQ multiplex PCR; TCRdb's copy has only in-frame clones and lacks some. This table holds about 20,000 clones, approximately 86% found once. These data come from a study of long-term antiretroviral therapy in people with HIV. Findings of the study overall: ART adherence, viral resistance and therapy changes were undocumented. Collection of the blood took place between the mid-2000s and the late 2010s. The ART regimens in use then may have been less effective than current ones.

Germline V gives CDR1 MRHNA, CDR2 SNTAGT. Losses at the gene ends were 3 bases for V and 2 bases for J; bases not matched to a gene: 3. The CDR3 has 15 amino acids. The material was unsorted PBMCs, obtained 2.1 years after starting antiretroviral therapy. The chain links TRBV6-4 to TRBJ2-4; 8 nucleotides line up with TRBD2. The TCR comes from a man younger than 35 with HIV. CDR3 sequence reads: CASSEAGVSKNIQYF. In DNA, the CDR3 is TGTGCCAGCAGTGAAGCGGGAGTGTCCAAAAACATTCAGTACTTC.